Sequencing of this T cell receptor (beta chain) was carried out in a study of T cell responses to AZD1222 COVID-19 vaccine. Broader study findings: White British donors predominated, females outnumbered males, and clonal diversity was possibly underestimated. Spike regions recognized by vaccine-associated CD4 TCRs spanned the protein, led by 160-218 and 743-854. A reported finding is that nearly half of spike-specific TCRs target unmutated variant regions.

The sample holds one count of this clone. Antigen unknown. Sequencing used immunoSEQ multiplex PCR; TCRdb keeps in-frame clones, though not all of them. Among some 150,000 clones listed, approximately 85% were seen once. This TCR derives from an adult who received the MenACWY meningococcal vaccine as a control. Sample: peripheral blood, taken 28 days after the second dose of the MenACWY control vaccine.

CDR3 protein: CASSKGSEAFF. CDR3 DNA: TGTGCCAGCAGCAAAGGGTCGGAAGCTTTCTTT. The V and J genes are TRBV21-1 and TRBJ1-1. TRBV21-1 is tagged as a pseudogene. The CDR3 is 11 residues long.